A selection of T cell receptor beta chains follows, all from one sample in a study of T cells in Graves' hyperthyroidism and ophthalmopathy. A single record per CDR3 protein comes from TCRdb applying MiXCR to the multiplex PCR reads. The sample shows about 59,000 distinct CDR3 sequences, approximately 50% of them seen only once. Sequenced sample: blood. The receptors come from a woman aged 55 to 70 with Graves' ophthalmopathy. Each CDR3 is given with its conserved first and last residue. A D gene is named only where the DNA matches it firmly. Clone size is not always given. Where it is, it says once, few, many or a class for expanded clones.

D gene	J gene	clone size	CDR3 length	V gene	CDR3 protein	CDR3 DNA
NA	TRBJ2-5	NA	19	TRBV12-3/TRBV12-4	CASSFGGTTTSRNQETQYF	TGTGCCAGCAGTTTTGGGGGAACCACTACGAGCAGAAACCAAGAGACCCAGTACTTC
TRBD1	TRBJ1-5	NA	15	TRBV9	CASSDSGQANQPQHF	TGTGCCAGCAGCGATAGCGGACAGGCCAATCAGCCCCAGCATTTT
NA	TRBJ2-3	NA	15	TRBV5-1	CASSLATSGADTQYF	TGCGCCAGCAGCTTGGCGACCAGCGGCGCAGATACGCAGTATTTT
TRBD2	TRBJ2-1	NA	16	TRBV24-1	CATWTSGAELGNEQFF	TGTGCTACCTGGACTAGCGGGGCGGAGCTTGGGAATGAGCAGTTCTTC
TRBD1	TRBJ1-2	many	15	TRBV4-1	CASSQGTGGLEGYTF	TGCGCCAGCAGCCAAGGGACAGGGGGCCTGGAGGGCTACACCTTC
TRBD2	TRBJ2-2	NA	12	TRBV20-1	CSARGTSGGLFF	TGCAGTGCCAGGGGGACTAGCGGGGGGCTGTTTTTT
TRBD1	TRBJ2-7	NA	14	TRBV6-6	CASSRRDRDVEQYF	TGTGCCAGCAGTCGCCGGGACAGGGATGTCGAGCAGTACTTC
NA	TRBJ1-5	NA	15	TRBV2	CASSDQAPSNQPQHF	TGTGCCAGCAGTGACCAGGCTCCTTCCAATCAGCCCCAGCATTTT
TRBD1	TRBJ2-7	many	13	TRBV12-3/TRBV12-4	CASSRDRGSEQYF	TGTGCCAGCAGTCGGGACAGGGGTTCCGAGCAGTACTTC
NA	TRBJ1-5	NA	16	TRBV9	CASSSLGTSVGETQHF	TGTGCCAGCAGCTCCTTGGGGACTAGCGTGGGGGAGACCCAGCATTTT
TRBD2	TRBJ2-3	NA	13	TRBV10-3	CASHSGAEDTQYF	TGTGCCTCGCATAGCGGGGCAGAAGATACGCAGTATTTT
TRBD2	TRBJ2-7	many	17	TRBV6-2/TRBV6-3	CASSYGGLAGGSYEQYF	TGTGCCAGCAGTTACGGAGGACTAGCGGGGGGCTCCTACGAGCAGTACTTC
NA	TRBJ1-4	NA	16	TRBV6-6	CAGSYGGRVGAEKLFF	TGTGCCGGCAGTTACGGAGGCCGGGTTGGGGCGGAAAAGCTGTTTTTT
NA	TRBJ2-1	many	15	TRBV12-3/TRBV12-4	CASTHGGVRYNEQFF	TGTGCCAGCACTCACGGGGGCGTAAGATACAATGAGCAGTTCTTC
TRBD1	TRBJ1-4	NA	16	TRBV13	CASSETGGGNNEKLFF	TGTGCCAGCAGCGAGACAGGGGGCGGGAATAATGAAAAACTGTTTTTT
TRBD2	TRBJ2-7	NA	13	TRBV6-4	CAIQGLAINEQYF	TGTGCCATCCAGGGACTAGCAATCAACGAGCAGTACTTC
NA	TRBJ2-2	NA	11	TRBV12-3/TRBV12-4	CASSSLGELFF	TGTGCCAGCAGCTCACTGGGGGAGCTGTTTTTT
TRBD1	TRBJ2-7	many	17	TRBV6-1	CASSIEPPGQGSHEQYF	TGTGCCAGCAGTATAGAACCTCCGGGACAGGGGTCCCACGAGCAGTACTTC
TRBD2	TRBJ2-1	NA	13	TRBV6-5	CAIHSGRWNEQLF	TGTGCCATCCATAGCGGGAGATGGAATGAGCAGCTCTTC
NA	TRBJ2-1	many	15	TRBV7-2	CASSFGGPRYNEQFF	TGTGCCAGCAGCTTTGGAGGGCCCCGTTACAATGAGCAGTTCTTC